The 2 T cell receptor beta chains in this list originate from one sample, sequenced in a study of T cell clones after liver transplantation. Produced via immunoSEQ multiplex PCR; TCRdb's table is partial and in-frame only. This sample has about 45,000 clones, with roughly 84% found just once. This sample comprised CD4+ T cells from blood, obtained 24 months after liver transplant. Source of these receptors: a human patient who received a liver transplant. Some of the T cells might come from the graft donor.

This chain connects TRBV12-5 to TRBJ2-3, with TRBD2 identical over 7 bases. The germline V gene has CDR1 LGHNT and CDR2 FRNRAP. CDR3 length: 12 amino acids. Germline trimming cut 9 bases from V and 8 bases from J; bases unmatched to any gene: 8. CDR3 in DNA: TGTGCTAGCGGGCGGGAGTGGGGTACGCAGTATTTT. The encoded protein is CASGREWGTQYF. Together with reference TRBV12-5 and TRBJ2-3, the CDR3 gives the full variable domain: DARVTQTPRHKVTEMGQEVTMRCQPILGHNTVFWYRQTMMQGLELLAYFRNRAPLDDSGMPKDRFSAEMPDATLATLKIQPSEPRDSAVYFCASGREWGTQYFGPGTRLTVL.

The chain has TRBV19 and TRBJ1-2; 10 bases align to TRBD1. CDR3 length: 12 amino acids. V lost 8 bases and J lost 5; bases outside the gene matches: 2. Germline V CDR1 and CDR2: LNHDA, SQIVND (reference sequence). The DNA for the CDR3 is TGTGCCAGTTTGGGACAGGGGTATGGCTACACCTTC. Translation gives CASLGQGYGYTF.